Reported below is one TCR beta chain. What it recognizes is unknown. Assay used: immunoSEQ multiplex PCR; TCRdb lists only in-frame clones, some missing. This table holds roughly 120,000 clones, roughly 94% found once. This sample stems from a study of cytomegalovirus exposure and HLA in healthy donors. The wider study: The same platform used for the roughly 650 first-cohort repertoires was also used for the 95 to 150 validation repertoires, as a later analysis reported. Study results and limitations: About 180 TCR beta chains were listed as cytomegalovirus-associated. Most sequenced TCRs were rare (though some public TCRs occurred in many donors). Accounts indicate the classifier identified cytomegalovirus status with strong specificity and sensitivity.

CDR1 LNHDA and CDR2 SQIVND come from the germline V gene (reference sequence). V was clipped by 2 bases and J by 4 bases, with 11 bases between them. The CDR3 covers 14 residues. The receptor was isolated from a young woman in good health and CMV-seronegative. The sequenced sample was PBMCs. V and J are TRBV19 and TRBJ1-1; no definite D call. The CDR3 here is CASSISVPGTEAFF. The CDR3, as DNA: TGTGCCAGTAGTATATCAGTCCCGGGCACTGAAGCTTTCTTT. The whole variable domain, filled in from reference TRBV19 and TRBJ1-1, reads DGGITQSPKYLFRKEGQNVTLSCEQNLNHDAMYWYRQDPGQGLRLIYYSQIVNDFQKGDIAEGYSVSREKKESFPLTVTSAQKNPTAFYLCASSISVPGTEAFFGQGTRLTVV.